This record concerns one T cell receptor beta chain sequence. Its target is not known. TCRdb processed the 5' RACE reads anew with MiXCR; each CDR3 protein has one entry. The sample lists hundreds of thousands of distinct CDR3 sequences, 5.5% to 6.5% occurring once. This specimen belongs to a study of identical twins. With V trimmed by 7 bases and J by 5 bases, 9 bases remained unmatched. The CDR3 runs 14 residues. CDR1 is MNHEY, CDR2 SMNVEV, per germline (reference sequence). Whole-study findings and limits: The abundant beta clonotypes from cord blood had fewer insertions, and memory repertoires had none of this.

The sequencing input was naive T cells sorted from blood. V usage is TRBV27 and J usage is TRBJ2-5, with 8 bases matching TRBD2. This clonotype was sampled from a man younger than 35 in good health. The DNA for the CDR3 is TGTGCCAGCATGGCGGGCGGCGGGAGGGAGACCCAGTACTTC. This codes for CASMAGGGRETQYF.